This T cell receptor beta chain was profiled in a study of tumor-infiltrating lymphocytes in primary liver carcinoma. Across the whole study: Patients, male and female, were 30 to 69 years old. Tumors were staged T1-T3 N0M0 and measured about 4 to 11 cm across. Productive TCRbeta read counts per sample ran from roughly 3.7 to 6.8 million and were similar across tissue types. Study findings and constraints: Pairs comparing tumor with adjacent tissue or blood overlapped less than pairs drawn from tumor regions.

Germline assignment: CDR1 MNHEY and CDR2 SVGEGT. The CDR3 is made up of 14 amino acids. Bulk tissue was left unsorted, and RNA and DNA were co-extracted from about 21-30 mg of it. Synthesis of TCR beta cDNA was carried out from approximately 500 ng total RNA with a constant-region primer. Three-round nested multiplex PCR performed with slightly modified ARM-PCR produced the TCR beta libraries. A C-beta reverse primer and TRBV1-TRBV30 forward primers served in each of the first two PCR rounds, at roughly 10 cycles apiece. TCRdb ran MiXCR on the multiplex PCR reads and lists one entry per CDR3 protein. This table has about 37,000 distinct CDR3 sequences, roughly 80% appearing once. In the case of this clonotype: Its target is not known. Its ends do not fully match the called genes, so a read error is possible.

The sample taken for sequencing was tumor-adjacent normal liver tissue. The chain carries TRBV6-2 or TRBV6-3 and TRBJ2-2; no definite D call. This clonotype was sampled from a man aged 40-49 years with primary liver carcinoma and hepatitis B virus infection. In DNA, the CDR3 is TGTGTCAGCACCTATAATGTAGGCACCGGGGAGCTGTTTTTT. Its protein product is CVSTYNVGTGELFF.